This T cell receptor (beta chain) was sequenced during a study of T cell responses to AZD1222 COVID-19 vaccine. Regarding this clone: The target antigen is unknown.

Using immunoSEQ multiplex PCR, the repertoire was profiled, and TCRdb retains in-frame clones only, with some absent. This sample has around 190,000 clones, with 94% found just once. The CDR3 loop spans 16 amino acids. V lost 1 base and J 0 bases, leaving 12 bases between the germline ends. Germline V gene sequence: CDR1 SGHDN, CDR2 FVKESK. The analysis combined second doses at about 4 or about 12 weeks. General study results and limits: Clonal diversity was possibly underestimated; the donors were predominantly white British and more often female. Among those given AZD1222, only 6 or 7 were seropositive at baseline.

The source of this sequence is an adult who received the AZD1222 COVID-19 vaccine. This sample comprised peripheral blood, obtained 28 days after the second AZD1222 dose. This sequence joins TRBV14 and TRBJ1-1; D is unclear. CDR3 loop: CASSQGNEGMNTEAFF. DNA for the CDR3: TGTGCCAGCAGCCAAGGTAATGAAGGCATGAACACTGAAGCTTTCTTT.